These 13 T cell receptor beta chains originate from one sample sequenced in a study of blood T cell repertoires in COVID-19. This table comes from immunoSEQ multiplex PCR, and its TCRdb copy is limited to in-frame clones, with some not included. The sample includes 63,000 or so clones, roughly 82% of them seen just once. Sequenced sample: peripheral blood. The receptors were sampled from a human donor in a cohort sampled during active COVID-19.

The rearrangement joins TRBV5-5 to TRBJ1-1; TRBD1 might be the D (6 bases). V was trimmed by 2 bases and J by 7 bases, leaving 12 bases between them. Germline V gene data show CDR1 as SGHKS and CDR2 as YYEKEE (reference sequence). The CDR3 consists of 13 residues. CDR3 sequence (DNA): TGTGCCAGCAGCTTTGGACAGTATTATGAAGCTTTCTTT. Amino acid sequence: CASSFGQYYEAFF.

This clone occurred many times. The chain couples TRBV5-6 to TRBJ1-5; the D gene is possibly TRBD1 (6 bases). Germline-derived CDR1 and CDR2 are SGHDT and YYEEEE. This CDR3 is built from 16 residues. V was trimmed by 2 bases and J by 3 bases, leaving 15 bases between them. As DNA, the CDR3 is TGTGCCAGCAGCTTAACAGGGAAGTACCCCAATCAGCCCCAGCATTTT. Amino acids: CASSLTGKYPNQPQHF.

CDR3 sequence reads: CASSQRLRAGAGSPLHF. DNA for the CDR3: TGTGCCAGCAGCCAAAGATTGCGGGCAGGAGCGGGGTCACCCCTCCACTTT. J is TRBJ1-6 and V is TRBV4-2; D gene unclear. V was pared by 2 bases and J by 10 bases, with 21 bases between. The CDR3 loop spans 17 amino acids. Germline V lookup: CDR1 LGHNA, CDR2 YNFKEQ.

This clone appeared a single time. The DNA of the CDR3 is TGTGCCAGCAGCCCCTATCAAAGCTCCTACGAGCAGTACTTC. Protein product: CASSPYQSSYEQYF. The V and J genes are TRBV7-9 and TRBJ2-7; D not resolved. Germline CDR1 SEHNR, CDR2 FQNEAQ (reference sequence). CDR3 length: 14 amino acids. The V gene lost 5 bases and the J gene lost 0 bases, with 11 bases spanning the gap.

This rearrangement joins TRBV10-1 to TRBJ2-3, with D possibly being TRBD1 (5 bases). The germline CDR1 and CDR2 sequences are WNHNN and SYGVQD (reference sequence). The CDR3 runs to 16 residues. The V end lost 0 bases, the J end lost 6 bases, and 16 bases lay between the germline ends. The CDR3 nucleotides read TGCGCCAGCAGTGAGTCGTTGACCAGGGCTCCCGATACGCAGTATTTT. It translates to CASSESLTRAPDTQYF.

This chain joins TRBV5-5 and TRBJ1-1; D remains unclear. The CDR3 totals 13 residues. Per the germline V gene, CDR1 is SGHKS and CDR2 is YYEKEE (reference sequence). V was trimmed by 2 bases and J by 4 bases, leaving 9 bases between them. The DNA for the CDR3 is TGTGCCAGCAGCTTACTCGAGGCCACTGAAGCTTTCTTT. Its protein product is CASSLLEATEAFF.

The chain has TRBV27 and TRBJ1-6; 8 bases map to TRBD1. CDR1 and CDR2 from the germline V gene are MNHEY and SMNVEV (reference sequence). This CDR3 has 15 residues. V lost 6 bases to trimming and J lost 6 bases; unmatched junction nucleotides: 7. CDR3 in amino acids: CASRRRDRPNSPLHF. The CDR3 DNA reads TGTGCCAGCAGACGTAGGGACAGGCCTAATTCACCCCTCCACTTT.

On this clone: The same CDR3 can be traced to other DNA sequences in this sample. V usage is TRBV11-2 and J usage is TRBJ1-5, with D unresolved. Trimming removed 2 bases at V and 4 bases at J, with 9 bases between. CDR3 length equals 14 residues. Germline lookup yields CDR1 SGHAT and CDR2 FQNNGV. CDR3 in DNA: TGTGCCAGCAGCTTAACCGACTCTAATCAGCCCCAGCATTTT. Protein sequence: CASSLTDSNQPQHF.

This clone showed up just once. This chain connects TRBV19 to TRBJ2-1; TRBD2 aligns across 13 bases. CDR3 length equals 16 residues. The trim removed 5 bases at V and 7 bases at J, leaving 8 bases unmatched. Per the germline V gene, CDR1 is LNHDA and CDR2 is SQIVND (reference sequence). The CDR3 DNA reads TGTGCCAGTAGTGTCCAACCGGGACTAGCGGGGAATGAGCAGTTCTTC. It specifies CASSVQPGLAGNEQFF.

The J gene is TRBJ2-7, the V gene TRBV5-4; a weak D match, TRBD1 (5 bases). The V end was cut by 3 bases, the J end by 4 bases, with 14 bases between. The CDR3 is 14 residues long. CDR1 SGHNT and CDR2 YYREEE come from the germline V gene (reference sequence). The CDR3, as DNA: TGTGCCAGCAGCTCACGCGACAGAACGTACGAGCAGTACTTC. Translation gives CASSSRDRTYEQYF.

V usage is TRBV7-3 and J usage is TRBJ2-3; 9 nucleotides line up with TRBD2. This CDR3 is 17 amino acids long. Per the germline V gene, CDR1 is SGHTA and CDR2 is FQGTGA. V lost 5 bases and J lost 7; bases outside the gene matches: 16. CDR3 nucleotide sequence: TGTGCCAGCAGCCCTTCTTCTAGCGGGGATAATTCAAATACGCAGTATTTT. Protein sequence: CASSPSSSGDNSNTQYF.

CDR3 residues: CASGDSSSGANVLTF. CDR3 coding DNA: TGTGCCAGCGGGGACAGTTCCTCTGGGGCCAACGTCCTGACTTTC. The chain employs TRBV2 and TRBJ2-6, with TRBD1 matching over 7 bases. CDR1 is SNHLY and CDR2 is FYNNEI in the germline V gene. The CDR3 is 15 residues long. J lost 0 bases, V lost 8 bases, and 4 bases had no gene match.

J is TRBJ2-7 and V is TRBV19; the D gene is possibly TRBD1 (6 bases). Germline CDR1 LNHDA, CDR2 SQIVND (reference sequence). The CDR3 runs 13 residues. Trimming cost V 11 bases and J 2 bases, with 16 bases left between them. The CDR3 DNA reads as TGTGCCGGACCGACAGGCGAGCCCTACGAGCAGTACTTC. Its protein is CAGPTGEPYEQYF.